This TCR beta chain was documented in a study of blood T cell repertoires in COVID-19. Study context: Sites in the United States, Italy and Spain provided acute and convalescent COVID-19 samples.

This CDR3 region has 14 residues. V gave up 4 bases and J gave up 1 base, with 11 bases separating them. CDR1 is MNHEY and CDR2 is SVGAGI in the germline V gene. TCRdb's table, derived via immunoSEQ multiplex PCR, lists solely in-frame clones and lacks some. The table includes 350,000 to 400,000 clones, about 89% detected once. Participants classified as exposed had met a COVID-19 case within 2 weeks before study entry. The sequence derives from a woman aged 40 to 50 who had been exposed to COVID-19. This chain uses TRBV6-5 with TRBJ2-7, with D tentatively TRBD2 (5 bases). The sequencing input was PBMCs or T cells enriched from blood (not recorded which). CDR3 sequence (DNA): TGTGCCAGCAGTTCTGCGGGTATATCCTACGAGCAGTACTTC. This codes for CASSSAGISYEQYF.